The 32 T cell receptor beta chains given below trace back to one sample, sequenced in a study of OX40 agonist ivuxolimab in advanced cancers. The assay was immunoSEQ multiplex PCR, and TCRdb's table has in-frame clones only and misses some. The sample shows 95,000 or so clones, roughly 84% of them seen only once. The sample here was CD4+ or CD8+ T cells sorted from blood, taken in a trial of the OX40 agonist ivuxolimab. Source of these receptors: an adult with an advanced solid tumor such as melanoma, head and neck, liver or kidney cancer.

V usage is TRBV25-1 and J usage is TRBJ2-3, with a tentative D call TRBD1 (6 bases). Germline-derived CDR1 and CDR2 are MGHDK and SYGVNS. The CDR3 consists of 16 residues. Trimming left V 1 base short and J 0 bases short, with 11 bases between. CDR3 in DNA: TGTGCCAGCAGTGAATGGGCAGGGGACAGCACAGATACGCAGTATTTT. Translated, it gives CASSEWAGDSTDTQYF.

The rearrangement uses TRBV30 and TRBJ2-1; 8 bases match TRBD2. Losses at the gene ends were 4 bases for V and 2 bases for J; bases not matched to a gene: 7. Germline lookup yields CDR1 GTSNPN and CDR2 SVGIG (reference sequence). CDR3 size: 15 residues. The CDR3 loop reads CAWKSREGPYNEQFF. CDR3 DNA: TGTGCCTGGAAGTCCCGGGAGGGCCCCTACAATGAGCAGTTCTTC.

The chain joins TRBV6-5 to TRBJ1-6, with no clear D. The germline gives CDR1 MNHEY, CDR2 SVGAGI. V lost 5 bases to trimming and J lost 7 bases, with 6 bases between them. This CDR3 region has 12 residues. CDR3 nucleotide sequence: TGTGCCAGCAGTCAGATAAATTCACCCCTCCACTTT. The encoded protein is CASSQINSPLHF.

The V call is TRBV1, the J call TRBJ2-1; the table's D call, TRBD1, has no DNA check behind it. TRBV1 is listed as a pseudogene. The CDR3 has 15 residues. CDR3 loop: CTSECQGQGDNEQFF. The CDR3, as DNA: TGCACCAGCGAATGTCAAGGACAGGGGGATAATGAGCAGTTCTTC.

This chain connects TRBV11-2 to TRBJ2-5; tentatively, D is TRBD2 (6 bases). Trimming shortened V by 1 base and J by 5 bases, and 14 bases separated the two germline ends. CDR1 is SGHAT, CDR2 FQNNGV, per germline. The length of the CDR3 is 15 residues. This CDR3 is CASSLGTRRVETQYF. The CDR3 nucleotides read TGTGCCAGCAGCTTAGGTACTAGGAGGGTCGAGACCCAGTACTTC.

The gene calls are TRBV30 and TRBJ1-5, with 7 bases matching TRBD1. CDR1 and CDR2 (germline): GTSNPN, SVGIG (reference sequence). The CDR3 extends over 12 amino acids. The ends lost 5 bases at V and 7 bases at J; junction bases unmatched: 5. As DNA, the CDR3 is TGTGCCTGGGACAGGGCCCAACAGCCCCAGCATTTT. This encodes CAWDRAQQPQHF.

The V and J genes are TRBV7-2 and TRBJ1-1; D is unclear. Looked up from germline, CDR1 is SGHTA and CDR2 is FQGNSA. The CDR3 runs to 14 residues. V was shortened by 2 bases and J by 1 base, with 8 bases between the two germline ends. CDR3 amino acids: CASSLIGANTEAFF. The CDR3 nucleotides read TGTGCCAGCAGCTTAATAGGCGCGAACACTGAAGCTTTCTTT.

This sequence joins TRBV5-8 and TRBJ2-5; D is undetermined. The CDR3 runs to 14 residues. V dropped 1 base and J dropped 1 base, with 8 bases sitting between them. CDR1 and CDR2 (germline): SGHTS, YDEGEE. This CDR3 reads CASSLNGLQETQYF. CDR3 in DNA: TGTGCCAGCAGCTTGAACGGGCTCCAAGAGACCCAGTACTTC.

The rearrangement uses TRBV11-3 and TRBJ2-1, with 8 bases identical to TRBD1. Germline V gene data show CDR1 as SGHNT and CDR2 as YENEEA. This CDR3 region has 15 residues. Trimming cost V 5 bases and J 4 bases; bases outside gene matches: 7. The CDR3 DNA follows: TGTGCCAGCAGCCAAGGGACAGGTGATTACAATGAGCAGTTCTTC. It codes for CASSQGTGDYNEQFF.

J is TRBJ2-1 and V is TRBV5-1; D possibly corresponds to TRBD2 (5 bases). CDR3 length equals 11 residues. Trimming took 5 bases from V and 9 from J, leaving 9 bases between them. Germline CDR1 is SGHRS and CDR2 is YFSETQ. CDR3 bases: TGCGCCAGCAGATACGGGGTTGAGCAGTTCTTC. It codes for CASRYGVEQFF.

In this sample, this clone turned up once. V is TRBV6-1 and J is TRBJ2-1, with 9 bases lining up with TRBD2. This CDR3 is 14 amino acids long. The junction had 4 bases not matched to a gene; V was cut back by 8 bases and J by 2 bases. Germline V gene lookup returns CDR1 MNHNS and CDR2 SASEGT. CDR3 DNA sequence: TGTGCCAGCCAATCTAGCGGGACCTACAATGAGCAGTTCTTC. Translating it yields CASQSSGTYNEQFF.

This chain connects TRBV2 to TRBJ2-1; 7 nucleotides match TRBD1. The germline V gene encodes CDR1 SNHLY and CDR2 FYNNEI. There are 14 residues in the CDR3. V trimming: 6 bases; J trimming: 5 bases; junction bases outside the gene matches: 7. The CDR3 loop is CASRDRTSNNEQFF. As DNA, the CDR3 is TGTGCCAGCAGGGACAGGACTTCTAACAATGAGCAGTTCTTC.

This sequence joins TRBV9 and TRBJ2-1, with D possibly being TRBD2 (7 bases). Germline values: CDR1 SGDLS, CDR2 YYNGEE. Trimming stripped 0 bases from V and 8 bases from J, with 15 bases between. This CDR3 is built from 15 residues. The DNA of the CDR3 is TGTGCCAGCAGCGTAGAGGAGGGGGAGGGCTATGAGCAGTTCTTC. Protein product: CASSVEEGEGYEQFF.

The CDR3 DNA reads as TGTGCCAGCAGCTCTCGGAGGCAAGAGACCCAGTACTTC. Encoded protein: CASSSRRQETQYF. The V and J genes are TRBV11-3 and TRBJ2-5, with a possible D match to TRBD2 (5 bases). Germline-derived CDR1 and CDR2 are SGHNT and YENEEA. With 4 bases removed from V and 2 bases from J, the gap between germline ends came to 8 bases. The CDR3 has 13 residues. The full variable domain, its missing parts supplied by reference TRBV11-3 and TRBJ2-5, is EAGVVQSPRYKIIEKKQPVAFWCNPISGHNTLYWYLQNLGQGPELLIRYENEEAVDDSQLPKDRFSAERLKGVDSTLKIQPAELGDSAVYLCASSSRRQETQYFGPGTRLLVL.

This chain connects TRBV2 to TRBJ2-2; 9 nucleotides agree with TRBD1. The CDR3 loop spans 16 amino acids. Germline V gives CDR1 SNHLY, CDR2 FYNNEI. With 6 bases clipped from V and 7 bases from J, the junction kept 12 bases outside the gene matches. The CDR3 protein is CASRTYRDRELGELFF. CDR3 coding DNA: TGTGCCAGCAGGACCTACCGGGACAGGGAACTCGGGGAGCTGTTTTTT.

The chain has TRBV5-4 and TRBJ2-2; 11 positions match TRBD2. The CDR3 length is 16 residues. V lost 5 bases, J lost 7 bases, and 10 bases stayed unmatched. CDR1 and CDR2 (germline): SGHNT, YYREEE (reference sequence). CDR3 DNA sequence: TGTGCCAGCAGATCGGGGACTAGCGGTCAGGGCGGGGAGCTGTTTTTT. It yields the protein CASRSGTSGQGGELFF.

The J gene is TRBJ2-6, the V gene TRBV4-1; TRBD2 aligns across 12 bases. The CDR3 runs to 22 residues. The J segment lost 0 bases and the V segment lost 0 bases, leaving 12 bases of the junction unmatched. Germline values: CDR1 MGHRA, CDR2 YSYEKL. The chain's CDR3 is CASSQEGLAGGLVSSGANVLTF. The DNA for the CDR3 is TGCGCCAGCAGCCAAGAGGGACTAGCGGGTGGGCTAGTCTCCTCTGGGGCCAACGTCCTGACTTTC.

The chain is built from TRBV6-1 and TRBJ2-1; 10 nucleotides agree with TRBD2. The junction had 5 bases not matched to a gene; V was cut back by 8 bases and J by 4 bases. Germline-derived CDR1 and CDR2 are MNHNS and SASEGT. CDR3 length: 14 amino acids. The CDR3 sequence is CASSPTSGYNEQFF. The CDR3 bases are TGTGCCAGCTCCCCGACTAGCGGGTACAATGAGCAGTTCTTC.

This clone has just one count. The chain couples TRBV10-3 to TRBJ2-7; D is undetermined. This CDR3 spans 13 amino acids. The V gene's germline CDR1 is ENHRY and CDR2 SYGVKD. Between the trimmed V and J ends, which lost 2 bases and 4 bases, there was a span of 9 bases. The CDR3 spells CAISEGFGYEQYF. The CDR3, as DNA: TGTGCCATCAGTGAGGGGTTTGGGTACGAGCAGTACTTC.

The chain carries TRBV7-2 and TRBJ2-3; D call uncertain. Germline V gene lookup returns CDR1 SGHTA and CDR2 FQGNSA. The CDR3 loop spans 14 amino acids. V lost 0 bases and J 7 bases, leaving 11 bases between the germline ends. The CDR3 bases are TGTGCCAGCAGCTTAGCGCAAGAATCGAATACGCAGTATTTT. Its protein is CASSLAQESNTQYF.

Comments on this clone: Since no conserved phenylalanine or tryptophan closes the CDR3, a read error is the likely cause. V and J are TRBV7-3 and TRBJ2-7, with a tentative D call TRBD1 (6 bases). Looked up from germline, CDR1 is SGHTA and CDR2 is FQGTGA. Trimming removed 1 base at V and 5 bases at J, with 12 bases between. The CDR3 has 14 amino acids. The CDR3 bases are TGTGCCAGCAGCTTAAAGGGGGACCTGAACGAGCAGTACCTC. Its translation is CASSLKGDLNEQYL.

The chain recombines TRBV13 with TRBJ2-7; 8 bases map to TRBD2. Germline lookup yields CDR1 PRHDT and CDR2 FYEKMQ (reference sequence). The CDR3 consists of 15 residues. V dropped 5 bases and J dropped 3; count of bases not matched to a gene: 9. The DNA for the CDR3 is TGTGCCAGCAGCCCCCTTAGCGGGATGGTCTACGAGCAGTACTTC. Translation gives CASSPLSGMVYEQYF.

The rearrangement joins TRBV20-1 to TRBJ1-2; D perhaps matches TRBD1 (5 bases). Trimming cost V 2 bases and J 8 bases, with 9 bases left between them. The CDR3 is 11 residues long. Germline V gene lookup returns CDR1 DFQATT and CDR2 SNEGSKA (reference sequence). The CDR3 loop reads CSARFGDGYTF. The CDR3 DNA is TGCAGTGCTAGATTCGGGGACGGCTACACCTTC.

The gene calls are TRBV5-1 and TRBJ2-5; D remains ambiguous. CDR1 is SGHRS, CDR2 YFSETQ, per germline. The CDR3 loop spans 15 amino acids. V dropped 2 bases and J dropped 5 bases, with 16 bases sitting between them. The CDR3 DNA reads as TGCGCCAGCAGCTTCCTGCCAGCACAAGGGGAGACCCAGTACTTC. It translates to CASSFLPAQGETQYF.

The chain is built from TRBV6-5 and TRBJ1-2; TRBD1 matches 7 bases. The CDR3 contains 11 residues. Germline values: CDR1 MNHEY, CDR2 SVGAGI. The CDR3 nucleotides read TGTCCCAATGACAGGGATCATGGCTACACCTTC. It translates to CPNDRDHGYTF.

The gene calls are TRBV11-2 and TRBJ2-1; no definite D call. Germline assignment: CDR1 SGHAT and CDR2 FQNNGV. This CDR3 is 14 amino acids long. V lost 3 bases and J 7 bases, leaving 13 bases between the germline ends. The CDR3: CASSFQGTTNEQFF. The CDR3 region has the DNA TGTGCCAGCAGCTTCCAAGGCACCACTAATGAGCAGTTCTTC.

The chain couples TRBV11-2 to TRBJ2-1, with a possible D match to TRBD2 (6 bases). There are 14 residues in the CDR3. Per germline, CDR1 SGHAT and CDR2 FQNNGV. Trimming took off 5 bases at V and 3 bases at J, with 11 bases between the two ends. The CDR3 coding sequence is TGTGCCAGCAGCCCCCCGGGACTCTACAATGAGCAGTTCTTC. Translation: CASSPPGLYNEQFF. Full variable domain (rest looked up from reference TRBV11-2 and TRBJ2-1): EAGVAQSPRYKIIEKRQSVAFWCNPISGHATLYWYQQILGQGPKLLIQFQNNGVVDDSQLPKDRFSAERLKGVDSTLKIQPAKLEDSAVYLCASSPPGLYNEQFFGPGTRLTVL.

This chain links TRBV4-2 with TRBJ2-7, with D hard to call. V dropped 4 bases and J dropped 3 bases, with 19 bases sitting between them. The V gene's germline CDR1 is LGHNA and CDR2 YNFKEQ. The CDR3 loop spans 16 amino acids. CDR3 sequence reads: CASSPSVAGPFYEQYF. The CDR3 DNA sequence: TGTGCCAGCAGCCCCTCAGTAGCAGGTCCTTTCTACGAGCAGTACTTC.

Concerning this clone: Sequence at one end of the junction differs from germline and may be a read error. The chain carries TRBV5-4 and TRBJ2-7; a weak D match, TRBD1 (5 bases). Germline V gives CDR1 SGHNT, CDR2 YYREEE (reference sequence). The CDR3 length is 12 residues. CDR3 amino acids: CASSGVVGQGVF. The CDR3 nucleotides are TGTGCCAGCAGCGGGGTCGTAGGACAAGGGGTTTTC.

The chain has TRBV7-2 and TRBJ2-2; 10 nucleotides agree with TRBD2. This CDR3 has 15 amino acids. Germline V lookup: CDR1 SGHTA, CDR2 FQGNSA. The V segment lost 5 bases and the J segment 2 bases; nucleotides outside the gene matches: 2. CDR3 residues: CASSRTSGNTGELFF. In DNA, the CDR3 is TGTGCCAGCAGCAGGACTAGCGGTAACACCGGGGAGCTGTTTTTT.

The V gene is TRBV19, the J gene TRBJ2-5; TRBD1 or TRBD2 may be the D gene (5 bases each). The V end lost 1 base, the J end lost 1 base, and 10 bases lay between the germline ends. This CDR3 is built from 15 residues. Per germline, CDR1 LNHDA and CDR2 SQIVND (reference sequence). The chain's CDR3 is CASSIAGRLQETQYF. CDR3 bases: TGTGCCAGTAGTATAGCGGGACGGCTCCAAGAGACCCAGTACTTC.

The chain recombines TRBV15 with TRBJ2-3; D is ambiguous. V gave up 3 bases and J gave up 6 bases, with 7 bases separating them. This CDR3 region has 12 residues. Germline V gene lookup returns CDR1 LNHNV and CDR2 YYDKDF (reference sequence). The CDR3 nucleotides are TGTGCCACCAGCAGCCTAGGGGATACGCAGTATTTT. It yields the protein CATSSLGDTQYF.